This TCR beta chain was captured in a study of beta chain features in type 1 diabetes. Isolation of CD4+ naive, central memory, regulatory and stem cell-like memory cells was achieved by sorting via CD45RO/CCR7/CD25/CD127/CD95/CD27. Sorted populations all had greater than 95% purity. V was pared by 0 bases and J by 4 bases, with 6 bases between. The CDR3 is 12 residues long. Germline CDR1 and CDR2: GTSNPN and SVGIG (reference sequence). The investigators reverse transcribed all of the isolated RNA, so they sequenced expressed TCRB transcripts. The table came from immunoSEQ multiplex PCR; TCRdb's copy has only in-frame clones and leaves some out. The data show 200,000 to 300,000 clones, roughly 20% seen once. Points from the study as a whole: Across all four CD4+ subsets, people with type 1 diabetes showed modestly shorter TCRB CDR3s.

This clone occurred a few times. Its antigen is currently unknown. Within the sample, other DNA sequences also encode this same CDR3. The rearrangement joins TRBV30 to TRBJ1-1, with TRBD1 as a possible D gene (6 bases). This TCR was sampled from a woman in her 40s with type 1 diabetes. Sequencing input: naive CD4+ T cells from blood. The CDR3 loop is CAWSVGGTEAFF. As DNA, the CDR3 is TGTGCCTGGAGTGTAGGGGGCACTGAAGCTTTCTTT. The full variable domain, in which reference TRBV30 and TRBJ1-1 provide the parts outside the CDR3, is SQTIHQWPATLVQPVGSPLSLECTVEGTSNPNLYWYRQAAGRGLQLLFYSVGIGQISSEVPQNLSASRPQDRQFILSSKKLLLSDSGFYLCAWSVGGTEAFFGQGTRLTVV.